This T cell receptor beta chain was identified during a study of T cell changes during pregnancy in multiple sclerosis. In germline, CDR1 is SGHAT, CDR2 FQNNGV. CDR3 length equals 12 residues. The V gene lost 4 bases and the J gene lost 5 bases, with 8 bases spanning the gap. Assay used: immunoSEQ multiplex PCR; TCRdb lists only in-frame clones, some missing. The sample has around 36,000 clones; around 90% are singletons. V is TRBV11-2 and J is TRBJ2-5, with no clear D. The sequence was obtained from a female donor with multiple sclerosis, enrolled in a pregnancy study. The sequences come from CD8+ T cells from peripheral blood mononuclear cells, collected in the first trimester of pregnancy. The CDR3 coding sequence is TGTGCCAGCAGCTCCACCGGGGAGACCCAGTACTTC. It is translated as CASSSTGETQYF. Full variable domain (rest looked up from reference TRBV11-2 and TRBJ2-5): EAGVAQSPRYKIIEKRQSVAFWCNPISGHATLYWYQQILGQGPKLLIQFQNNGVVDDSQLPKDRFSAERLKGVDSTLKIQPAKLEDSAVYLCASSSTGETQYFGPGTRLLVL.